This T cell receptor beta chain was profiled in a study of shared clonotypes between healthy human individuals. Overall study findings and caveats: Among donors, sharing of clonotypes was expected to be affected by sequencing depth. Naive subsets tended to show greater estimated richness than memory subsets.

Notes on this clone: Its antigen is unknown.

Source study methods: Filtering differed for immunoSEQ, which gave only junction sequences without quality scores. The protocol was immunoSEQ multiplex PCR, while the TCRdb copy is restricted to in-frame clones and leaves out a portion. The V and J calls and clone size come from that table; D and trimming were worked out from the DNA. The table shows hundreds of thousands of clones, with roughly 70% occurring only once. The V gene's germline CDR1 is LNHDA and CDR2 SQIVND (reference sequence). V gave up 7 bases and J gave up 4 bases; unmatched junction bases: 3. The CDR3 runs to 14 residues. J is TRBJ2-1 and V is TRBV19; 11 bases map to TRBD2. This sequence originates from a woman younger than 45 in good health. Material: memory CD4+ T cells sorted from blood. As for subset: CD45RA-negative fraction. The CDR3 region has the DNA TGTGCCAGTACTAGCGGGAGGAGATACAATGAGCAGTTCTTC. It encodes CASTSGRRYNEQFF. The whole variable domain, remainder taken from reference TRBV19 and TRBJ2-1, is DGGITQSPKYLFRKEGQNVTLSCEQNLNHDAMYWYRQDPGQGLRLIYYSQIVNDFQKGDIAEGYSVSREKKESFPLTVTSAQKNPTAFYLCASTSGRRYNEQFFGPGTRLTVL.